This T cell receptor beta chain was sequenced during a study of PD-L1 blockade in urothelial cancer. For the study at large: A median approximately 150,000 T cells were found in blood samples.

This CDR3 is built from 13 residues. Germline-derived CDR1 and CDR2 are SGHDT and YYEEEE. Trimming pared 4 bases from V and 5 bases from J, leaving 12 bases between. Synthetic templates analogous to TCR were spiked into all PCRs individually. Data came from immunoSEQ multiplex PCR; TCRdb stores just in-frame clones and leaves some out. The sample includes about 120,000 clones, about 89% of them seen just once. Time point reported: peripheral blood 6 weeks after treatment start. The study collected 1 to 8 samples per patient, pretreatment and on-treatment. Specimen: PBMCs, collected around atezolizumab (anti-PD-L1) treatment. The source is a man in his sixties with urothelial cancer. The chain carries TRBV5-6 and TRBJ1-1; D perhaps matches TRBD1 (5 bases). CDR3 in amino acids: CASSGGGETEAFF. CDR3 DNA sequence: TGTGCCAGCAGCGGAGGAGGGGAAACTGAAGCTTTCTTT.